Shown below are 21 T cell receptor beta chains from a single sample sequenced in a study of T cell repertoires in cytomegalovirus infection. TCRdb reprocessed the reads via MiXCR and lists one record per CDR3 protein. The sample gives about 830,000 distinct CDR3 sequences, approximately 32% of which show up once; around an eighth is in the top ten. For these receptors, no antigen is known. The material was cultured CD8+ T cells from PBMCs, obtained from culture after CMV antigen stimulation. The origin of the receptors is a human donor in good health (CMV status not recorded). Some clones in this sample may be carry-over from other donors' samples.

This clonotype was seen more than once but under ten times. The chain links TRBV10-3 to TRBJ1-3, with D possibly TRBD1 on 5 matching bases. V was trimmed by 7 bases and J by 2 bases, leaving 15 bases between them. Germline-derived CDR1 and CDR2 are ENHRY and SYGVKD. The CDR3 has 15 residues. DNA for the CDR3: TGTGCCATCACCCCCGGCAGGGAAACTGGAAACACCATATATTTT. It encodes CAITPGRETGNTIYF.

In this sample, this clonotype turned up a few times. The V and J genes are TRBV10-2 and TRBJ1-1, with 8 bases lining up with TRBD1. The CDR3 sequence is 14 residues long. V lost 2 bases and J lost 4; bases outside the gene matches: 3. The germline V gene has CDR1 WSHSY and CDR2 SAAADI. CDR3 protein: CASSEHRGATEAFF. CDR3 bases: TGCGCCAGCAGTGAGCACAGGGGGGCCACTGAAGCTTTCTTT.

This clonotype came up a few times. The chain employs TRBV19 and TRBJ1-2, with 12 bases lining up with TRBD1. This CDR3 comprises 14 residues. V shed 5 bases and J 7 bases; nucleotides not matched to a gene: 5. Germline V CDR1 and CDR2: LNHDA, SQIVND (reference sequence). The CDR3 spells CASSQGQGAGGYTF. The DNA for the CDR3 is TGTGCCAGTAGTCAGGGACAGGGGGCCGGTGGCTACACCTTC.

This clonotype has more than one count but fewer than ten. At one of its ends the junction is not consistent with the germline gene, which may arise from a read error. The chain joins TRBV7-7 to TRBJ2-1; maybe TRBD2 (6 bases). Germline CDR1 SSHAT, CDR2 FNYEAQ (reference sequence). The CDR3 has 11 residues. CDR3 DNA: TGTGCTAGCAAACTAGCTAATGAGCAGTTCTTC. Protein sequence: CASKLANEQFF.

In its sample, this clonotype was seen many times. The chain is built from TRBV12-3 or TRBV12-4 and TRBJ2-7; D is uncertain. Trimming removed 3 bases from V and 4 bases from J, with 13 bases in between. The length of the CDR3 is 14 residues. CDR3 loop: CASSLLGRSYEQYF. Written as DNA, the CDR3 is TGTGCCAGCAGTTTGTTAGGCAGGAGTTACGAGCAGTACTTC.

The chain carries TRBV5-8 and TRBJ2-3; 8 positions agree with TRBD1. The junction had 21 bases not matched to a gene; V was cut back by 0 bases and J by 6 bases. The germline gives CDR1 SGHTS, CDR2 YDEGEE. The CDR3 contains 20 residues. The CDR3 DNA reads as TGTGCCAGCAGCTTGGCCAGGGGGCGAGGGTCGGACGTCCGTACGGATACGCAGTATTTT. It translates to CASSLARGRGSDVRTDTQYF.

The rearrangement joins TRBV25-1 to TRBJ1-4; 8 bases align to TRBD1. The CDR3 is 16 amino acids. V dropped 4 bases and J dropped 4; count of bases not matched to a gene: 8. Germline V gene sequence: CDR1 MGHDK, CDR2 SYGVNS. CDR3 in DNA: TGTGCCAGCAGTGCCCTGGACAGGGAGAGTAATGAAAAACTGTTTTTT. It is translated as CASSALDRESNEKLFF. The full variable domain, completed using reference TRBV25-1 and TRBJ1-4, is EADIYQTPRYLVIGTGKKITLECSQTMGHDKMYWYQQDPGMELHLIHYSYGVNSTEKGDLSSESTVSRIRTEHFPLTLESARPSHTSQYLCASSALDRESNEKLFFGSGTQLSVL.

V is TRBV7-6 and J is TRBJ2-1, with a weak D call TRBD2 (6 bases). Trimming cost V 4 bases and J 5 bases, with 12 bases left between them. This CDR3 contains 14 residues. Germline CDR1 SGHVS, CDR2 FNYEAQ. The CDR3 sequence: CASSSQAGDNEQFF. The CDR3 DNA follows: TGTGCCAGCAGCTCTCAAGCGGGCGACAATGAGCAGTTCTTC.

This clonotype occurred a few times. The chain couples TRBV5-6 to TRBJ1-2; D is uncertain. The CDR3 runs 13 residues. Germline V lookup: CDR1 SGHDT, CDR2 YYEEEE. V lost 0 bases to trimming and J lost 8 bases, with 11 bases between them. In DNA, the CDR3 is TGTGCCAGCAGCTTGGAACAGTTGGGGGGCTACACCTTC. Its translation is CASSLEQLGGYTF.

Only a few counts were recorded for this clonotype. The genes are TRBV7-6 and TRBJ2-7, with 11 nucleotides matching TRBD1. CDR1 is SGHVS and CDR2 is FNYEAQ in the germline V gene. This CDR3 is 15 amino acids long. V shed 5 bases and J 4 bases; nucleotides not matched to a gene: 7. The CDR3 loop is CASSLGQGVVYEQYV. DNA of the CDR3: TGTGCCAGCAGCCTGGGACAGGGGGTAGTATACGAGCAGTACGTC.

A few counts support this clonotype. V is TRBV7-8 and J is TRBJ2-2; D remains ambiguous. The germline V gene has CDR1 SGHVS and CDR2 FQNEAQ. The CDR3 runs 14 residues. Trimming left V 6 bases short and J 3 bases short, with 11 bases between. The CDR3 region has the DNA TGTGCCAGCAGGACTGATGGGGACACCGGGGAGCTGTTTTTT. It translates to CASRTDGDTGELFF.

Many counts were recorded for this clonotype. CDR3 in DNA: TGTGCCAGCAGCTTAGGTACAACGAACACCGGGGAGCTGTTTTTT. Its translation is CASSLGTTNTGELFF. The rearrangement joins TRBV7-6 to TRBJ2-2, with D unresolved. The CDR3 is 15 residues long. Germline V lookup: CDR1 SGHVS, CDR2 FNYEAQ. Trimming shortened V by 1 base and J by 0 bases, and 6 bases separated the two germline ends.

This clonotype was seen only a few times. The chain carries TRBV4-3 and TRBJ2-1; D remains unclear. The CDR3 is 16 residues long. The germline V and J ends were trimmed by 1 base and 2 bases, with 12 bases remaining between them. Germline assignment: CDR1 LGHNA and CDR2 YSLEER. This chain's CDR3 is CASSQASVGTYNEQFF. CDR3 in DNA: TGCGCCAGCAGCCAAGCCTCCGTTGGAACCTACAATGAGCAGTTCTTC.

V usage is TRBV7-6 and J usage is TRBJ2-6; tentatively, D is TRBD2 (5 bases). Germline V gene data show CDR1 as SGHVS and CDR2 as FNYEAQ. CDR3 size: 15 residues. V was pared by 2 bases and J by 3 bases, with 8 bases between. CDR3 DNA sequence: TGTGCCAGCAGCTTAAGGGAGTTTGGGGCCAACGTCCTGACTTTC. This sequence encodes CASSLREFGANVLTF.

The CDR3 nucleotides are TGTGCCAGCACTTCGCGGGGAGGGGCCGAACCTGAAGCTTTCTTT. The encoded protein is CASTSRGGAEPEAFF. This sequence joins TRBV7-4 and TRBJ1-1; a weak D match, TRBD1 (5 bases). The CDR3 is 15 amino acids. The ends were cut back, 7 bases at V and 6 bases at J, with 21 bases in the middle. Germline CDR1 is SGHVT and CDR2 is SQSDAQ.

This clonotype was detected only a few times. The rearrangement uses TRBV29-1 and TRBJ2-3; D is unclear. The length of the CDR3 is 11 residues. Germline CDR1 is SQVTM and CDR2 is ANQGSEA. Deletions cut 6 bases from V and 3 bases from J, with 7 bases between. The CDR3, as DNA: TGCAGCGTCCTACAGACAGATACGCAGTATTTT. Encoded protein: CSVLQTDTQYF.

The rearrangement links TRBV12-3 or TRBV12-4 to TRBJ1-1, with a tentative D call TRBD1 (5 bases). Trimming removed 5 bases at V and 2 bases at J, with 12 bases between. The CDR3 is 14 amino acids. In nucleotides, the CDR3 is TGTGCCAGCAGTGTCGCCAGGGTCAACACTGAAGCTTTCTTT. Its translation is CASSVARVNTEAFF.

The chain carries TRBV27 and TRBJ2-1; tentatively, D is TRBD1 (5 bases). Germline values: CDR1 MNHEY, CDR2 SMNVEV (reference sequence). V was cut by 0 bases and J by 8 bases, with 14 bases left in between. CDR3 length: 15 residues. This CDR3 is CASSLSDSVVDEQFF. CDR3 DNA: TGTGCCAGCAGTTTATCTGACAGTGTCGTCGATGAGCAGTTCTTC.

In its sample, this clonotype was seen many times. This chain links TRBV7-2 with TRBJ2-7, with 9 positions matching TRBD2. Germline loops: CDR1 SGHTA, CDR2 FQGNSA. J was trimmed by 1 base and V by 5 bases; bases with no gene match: 3. CDR3 length equals 14 residues. The chain's CDR3 is CASSPAGGSYEQYV. DNA of the CDR3: TGTGCCAGCAGCCCTGCGGGGGGGTCCTACGAGCAGTACGTC.

This clonotype has only a few counts. The chain links TRBV4-2 to TRBJ1-3; D remains ambiguous. CDR1 and CDR2 from the germline V gene are LGHNA and YNFKEQ. This CDR3 is built from 16 residues. V lost 0 bases and J 0 bases, leaving 9 bases between the germline ends. This CDR3 is CASSQDWVLSGNTIYF. The CDR3 bases are TGTGCCAGCAGCCAAGATTGGGTCCTCTCTGGAAACACCATATATTTT.

J is TRBJ2-1 and V is TRBV6-6, with 9 bases aligning to TRBD1. Trimming took 4 bases from V and 7 from J; bases not matched to a gene: 11. The CDR3 loop spans 16 amino acids. Germline assignment: CDR1 MNHNY and CDR2 SVGAGI (reference sequence). CDR3 nucleotide sequence: TGTGCCAGCAGTTTAAGGGACAGGGAATCACGGAATGAGCAGTTCTTC. It codes for CASSLRDRESRNEQFF.